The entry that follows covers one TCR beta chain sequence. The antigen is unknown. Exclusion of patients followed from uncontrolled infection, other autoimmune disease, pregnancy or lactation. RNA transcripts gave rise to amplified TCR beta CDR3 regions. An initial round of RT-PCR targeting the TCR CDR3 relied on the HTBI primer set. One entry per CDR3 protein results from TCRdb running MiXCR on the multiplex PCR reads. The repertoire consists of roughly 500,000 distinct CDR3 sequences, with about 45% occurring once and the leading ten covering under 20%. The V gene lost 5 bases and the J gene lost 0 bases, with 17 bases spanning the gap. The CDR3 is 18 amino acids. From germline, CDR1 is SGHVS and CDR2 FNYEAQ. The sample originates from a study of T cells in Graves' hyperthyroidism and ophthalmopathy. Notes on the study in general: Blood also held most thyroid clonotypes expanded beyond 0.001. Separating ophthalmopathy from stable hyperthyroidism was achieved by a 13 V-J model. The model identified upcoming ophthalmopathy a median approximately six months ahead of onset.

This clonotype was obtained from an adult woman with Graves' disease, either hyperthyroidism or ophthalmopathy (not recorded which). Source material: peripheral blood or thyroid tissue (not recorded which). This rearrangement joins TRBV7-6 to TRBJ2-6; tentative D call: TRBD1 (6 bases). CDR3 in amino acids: CASSTRTASSSGANVLTF. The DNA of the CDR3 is TGTGCCAGCAGCACCCGGACAGCTAGTTCCTCTGGGGCCAACGTCCTGACTTTC.